The 31 T cell receptor beta chains listed next were all sequenced from one sample in a study of low-dose radiotherapy and immunotherapy resistance in tumors. TRAV and TRBV primers primed cDNA for both TCRalpha and TCRbeta. A roughly 20-cycle PCR with a constant-region primer and V-primer adapter amplified TCRs. Each CDR3 protein is one row after TCRdb ran MiXCR on the reads. The table includes about 84,000 distinct CDR3 sequences, around 17% detected once. Noted time point: after trial treatment. The treatment denotes: LDRT plus nivolumab, ipilimumab, low-dose cyclophosphamide and aspirin (RACIN trial). Material: PBMCs, obtained after low-dose radiotherapy plus immunotherapy. These receptors were taken from a male donor with prostate cancer.

This clonotype was seen at least ten times. V and J are TRBV5-1 and TRBJ2-7; 9 bases line up with TRBD1. Unmatched junction bases numbered 4, after V lost 2 bases and J lost 1 base. The CDR3 spans 15 residues. The germline V gene has CDR1 SGHRS and CDR2 YFSETQ. This CDR3 is CASSLSTGGSYEQYF. DNA for the CDR3: TGCGCCAGCAGCTTATCGACAGGGGGGTCCTACGAGCAGTACTTC.

There are many counts of this clonotype. CDR3 amino acids: CASSLVRGRPWEQYF. DNA for the CDR3: TGTGCCAGCAGCTTAGTTCGGGGTAGACCCTGGGAGCAGTACTTC. This chain connects TRBV7-8 to TRBJ2-7, with D perhaps matching TRBD2 (5 bases). The germline gives CDR1 SGHVS, CDR2 FQNEAQ. V shed 1 base and J shed 7 bases, with 17 bases lying between them. This CDR3 has 15 amino acids.

This clonotype was seen at least ten times. V and J are TRBV7-9 and TRBJ2-1, with D possibly TRBD2 on 6 matching bases. This CDR3 region has 16 residues. Germline V gene sequence: CDR1 SEHNR, CDR2 FQNEAQ (reference sequence). Trimming removed 2 bases from V and 4 bases from J, with 15 bases in between. The CDR3 here is CASSLYGGMAYNEQFF. The CDR3, as DNA: TGTGCCAGCAGCTTATACGGCGGGATGGCGTACAATGAGCAGTTCTTC.

This clonotype was picked up many times. The V gene is TRBV28, the J gene TRBJ2-7; possible D gene TRBD2, 7 bases. The CDR3 totals 14 residues. Germline CDR1 is MDHEN and CDR2 is SYDVKM. Trimming cost V 2 bases and J 4 bases, with 12 bases left between them. In DNA form, the CDR3 reads TGTGCCAGCAGTTTAGCGGGGGCGCGTTACGAGCAGTACTTC. It yields the protein CASSLAGARYEQYF.

About this clonotype: An end of the junction does not agree with germline; a read error may underlie this. The V and J genes are TRBV12-3 or TRBV12-4 and TRBJ1-4, with D unresolved. This CDR3 has 16 amino acids. As DNA, the CDR3 is TGTGCCAGCAGTTTGGGAACGCCCGCAACTAATGAAAGACTGTTGTTT. As protein: CASSLGTPATNERLLF.

This clonotype was detected many times. The chain couples TRBV2 to TRBJ2-1; 8 nucleotides agree with TRBD2. The CDR3 extends over 13 amino acids. Germline-derived CDR1 and CDR2 are SNHLY and FYNNEI. The V gene end was trimmed by 2 bases and the J gene end by 6 bases; junction bases not matched to a gene: 0. The CDR3 region is CASSETSGNEQFF. DNA for the CDR3: TGTGCCAGCAGTGAAACTAGCGGCAATGAGCAGTTCTTC.

V is TRBV27 and J is TRBJ2-2, with D hard to call. The CDR3 is 14 residues long. V was pared by 5 bases and J by 1 base, with 8 bases between. CDR1 is MNHEY, CDR2 SMNVEV, per germline (reference sequence). The CDR3 region has the DNA TGTGCCAGCAGTACCCACCGGAACACCGGGGAGCTGTTTTTT. It encodes CASSTHRNTGELFF.

Ten or more counts support this clonotype. The chain combines TRBV28 with TRBJ2-7; a possible D gene is TRBD2 (5 bases). The CDR3 is made up of 12 amino acids. Per germline, CDR1 MDHEN and CDR2 SYDVKM. V gave up 7 bases and J gave up 6 bases, with 13 bases separating them. CDR3 DNA sequence: TGTGCCAGCATGGGCCGGGGTTTCGAGCAGTACTTC. It translates to CASMGRGFEQYF.

To note about this clonotype: A far larger clone is one base from this, pointing to a likely read error. This chain connects TRBV24-1 to TRBJ2-7; D perhaps matches TRBD1 (6 bases). Per germline, CDR1 KGHDR and CDR2 SFDVKD. This CDR3 region has 15 residues. The ends were cut back, 1 base at V and 7 bases at J, with 16 bases in the middle. Here the CDR3 DNA reads TGTGCCACCAGTGATTTCGCAGGACGGGACAATGAGCAGTACTTC. Protein product: CATSDFAGRDNEQYF.

This clonotype has a count of ten or more. This sequence joins TRBV7-2 and TRBJ2-5; D is unresolved. The CDR3 runs 14 residues. Germline V gene lookup returns CDR1 SGHTA and CDR2 FQGNSA. The V end lost 5 bases, the J end lost 2 bases, and 12 bases lay between the germline ends. CDR3 nucleotide sequence: TGTGCCAGCAGCCCTGAGGTCGGGCAAGAGACCCAGTACTTC. Protein product: CASSPEVGQETQYF. Variable domain in full (rest from reference TRBV7-2 and TRBJ2-5): GAGVSQSPSNKVTEKGKDVELRCDPISGHTALYWYRQSLGQGLEFLIYFQGNSAPDKSGLPSDRFSAERTGGSVSTLTIQRTQQEDSAVYLCASSPEVGQETQYFGPGTRLLVL.

This clonotype came up many times. The V call is TRBV19, the J call TRBJ1-2, with D hard to call. V was clipped by 7 bases and J by 6 bases, with 15 bases between them. Germline V gene lookup returns CDR1 LNHDA and CDR2 SQIVND (reference sequence). The CDR3 covers 13 residues. The CDR3 nucleotides read TGTGCCAGTATGTTGTCGAGGAACCATGGCTACACCTTC. Translating it yields CASMLSRNHGYTF.

There are many counts of this clonotype. The chain combines TRBV7-2 with TRBJ2-7; weak D call: TRBD2 (5 bases). Germline-derived CDR1 and CDR2 are SGHTA and FQGNSA. Trimming left V 7 bases short and J 2 bases short, with 9 bases between. CDR3 length: 12 residues. The CDR3 nucleotides read TGTGCCAGCACCAGCGGAACCTACGAGCAGTACTTC. Translating gives CASTSGTYEQYF. Combining the CDR3 with reference TRBV7-2 and TRBJ2-7 gives the whole variable domain GAGVSQSPSNKVTEKGKDVELRCDPISGHTALYWYRQSLGQGLEFLIYFQGNSAPDKSGLPSDRFSAERTGGSVSTLTIQRTQQEDSAVYLCASTSGTYEQYFGPGTRLTVT.

This clonotype was seen only a few times. The chain uses TRBV9 and TRBJ2-1; 10 nucleotides align to TRBD2. The CDR3 has 18 residues. The V and J ends lost 3 bases and 0 bases, in that order; junction bases with no gene match: 9. Germline CDR1 SGDLS, CDR2 YYNGEE. The CDR3 nucleotides are TGTGCCAGCAGCGACCTCGAACTAGCGGGGAGCTCCTACAATGAGCAGTTCTTC. This translates into CASSDLELAGSSYNEQFF.

This clonotype was counted at least ten times. This chain joins TRBV6-6 and TRBJ1-4; possible D gene TRBD1, 5 bases. The germline V gene encodes CDR1 MNHNY and CDR2 SVGAGI (reference sequence). V was pared by 1 base and J by 5 bases, with 8 bases between. The CDR3 is 14 amino acids. DNA of the CDR3: TGTGCCAGCAGTTACTGGGGGAGGAATGAAAAACTGTTTTTT. This codes for CASSYWGRNEKLFF.

This clonotype was observed at least ten times. The chain joins TRBV30 to TRBJ2-3; no clear D. Germline-derived CDR1 and CDR2 are GTSNPN and SVGIG (reference sequence). Trimming left V 0 bases short and J 4 bases short, with 8 bases between. The CDR3 length is 13 residues. The DNA for the CDR3 is TGTGCCTGGAGTGTATCCCTCCCAGATACGCAGTATTTT. Translated: CAWSVSLPDTQYF. Drawing the rest from reference TRBV30 and TRBJ2-3, the complete variable domain is SQTIHQWPATLVQPVGSPLSLECTVEGTSNPNLYWYRQAAGRGLQLLFYSVGIGQISSEVPQNLSASRPQDRQFILSSKKLLLSDSGFYLCAWSVSLPDTQYFGPGTRLTVL.

This clonotype appeared many times. The CDR3 reads CASRGSGTGTTEAFF. The CDR3 bases are TGTGCCAGCAGGGGGTCCGGGACAGGAACCACTGAAGCTTTCTTT. This chain uses TRBV2 with TRBJ1-1; 8 nucleotides match TRBD1. The CDR3 is 15 amino acids. The V gene's germline CDR1 is SNHLY and CDR2 FYNNEI. The junction had 10 bases not matched to a gene; V was cut back by 6 bases and J by 4 bases.

This clonotype was seen a handful of times. This may come from a read error, since a much larger clone is one base off. The rearrangement uses TRBV28 and TRBJ1-2; perhaps TRBD1 as D (5 bases). CDR3 length equals 12 residues. Per germline, CDR1 MDHEN and CDR2 SYDVKM. The CDR3 loop reads CDSRLGVYGYTF. The CDR3 coding sequence is TGTGACAGCAGATTGGGGGTATATGGCTACACCTTC.

As concerns this clonotype: This likely stems from a read error, as it lies one base from a far larger clone. This chain joins TRBV6-5 and TRBJ1-1; TRBD1 matches at 9 bases. Germline V CDR1 and CDR2: MNHEY, SVGAGI. The V and J ends lost 2 bases and 3 bases, in that order; junction bases with no gene match: 4. The CDR3 covers 15 residues. In DNA, the CDR3 is TGTGCCAGCAGTTACGGGGACAGGGACGACACTGAAGCTTTCTTT. This translates into CASSYGDRDDTEAFF.

This clonotype was seen repeatedly, ten times or more. The CDR3: CASSLSAGDLNQPQHF. CDR3 coding DNA: TGTGCCAGCAGTTTATCGGCAGGGGATCTCAATCAGCCCCAGCATTTT. The chain joins TRBV28 to TRBJ1-5; D might be TRBD1 (6 bases). CDR1 is MDHEN, CDR2 SYDVKM, per germline. This CDR3 is 16 amino acids long. The V and J ends lost 1 base and 3 bases respectively, with 13 bases between them.

This clonotype appeared many times. This CDR3 is CASRPYSDTEAFF. CDR3 coding DNA: TGTGCCAGCCGACCCTATTCGGACACTGAAGCTTTCTTT. The J gene is TRBJ1-1, the V gene TRBV7-2; no definite D call. Germline CDR1 reads SGHTA; CDR2 reads FQGNSA. V lost 8 bases and J 3 bases, leaving 13 bases between the germline ends. CDR3 size: 13 residues.

The table lists this clonotype with many counts. This chain uses TRBV13 with TRBJ2-1, with D tentatively TRBD2 (6 bases). Trimming took 5 bases from V and 8 from J, leaving 13 bases between them. The CDR3 is made up of 13 amino acids. From germline, CDR1 is PRHDT and CDR2 FYEKMQ (reference sequence). The CDR3 coding sequence is TGTGCCAGCAGCCAGGCTAGCGCGGATGAGCAGTTCTTC. Translation gives CASSQASADEQFF.

Notes on this clonotype: This is likely an artifact of a read error, given a far larger clone one base away. This chain joins TRBV30 and TRBJ2-7, with 11 bases that match TRBD2. The CDR3 length is 15 residues. Germline CDR1 GTSNPN, CDR2 SVGIG (reference sequence). The CDR3 DNA sequence: TGTGTCAGCAGCCCAGGGACTAGCGGACCCTACGAGCAGTACTTC. As protein: CVSSPGTSGPYEQYF.

There are many counts of this clonotype. A read error is likely, as this CDR3 ends without the conserved phenylalanine or tryptophan. Because the CDR3's place on the DNA is in doubt, the DNA is left out and the CDR3 is given as listed by TCRdb. The rearrangement joins TRBV28 to TRBJ1-1. The CDR3 region is 12 residues in length, termini included. CDR1 and CDR2 (germline): MDHEN, SYDVKM. CDR3 amino acids: CASSRMNTAESR.

Note on this clonotype: Possible read error: a much larger clone is one base away. The chain joins TRBV6-2 or TRBV6-3 to TRBJ2-1; 12 bases line up with TRBD2. The germline gives CDR1 MNHEY, CDR2 SVGEGT. The CDR3 has 17 residues. The ends lost 7 bases at V and 10 bases at J; junction bases unmatched: 17. CDR3 in amino acids: CASTPAPASGRGYEQFF. The CDR3 DNA reads TGTGCCAGCACCCCGGCCCCCGCTAGCGGGAGGGGCTACGAGCAGTTCTTC.

This clonotype has a count of ten or more. V gene TRBV7-9 combines with J gene TRBJ2-4; TRBD1 aligns across 8 bases. CDR3 length equals 16 residues. Looked up from germline, CDR1 is SEHNR and CDR2 is FQNEAQ (reference sequence). Trimming cost V 2 bases and J 9 bases; bases outside gene matches: 12. The CDR3 DNA sequence: TGTGCCAGCAGCTTACAGACGATGGACAGGGATCCCATTCAGTACTTC. Translation gives CASSLQTMDRDPIQYF.

In its sample, this clonotype was seen many times. The CDR3, as DNA: TGTGCCACCAGTAAGAGGTTCGAGACCCAGTACTTC. This codes for CATSKRFETQYF. This sequence joins TRBV15 and TRBJ2-5; D unclear. With 6 bases removed from V and 5 bases from J, the gap between germline ends came to 10 bases. Germline V gene sequence: CDR1 LNHNV, CDR2 YYDKDF (reference sequence). The CDR3 runs 12 residues.

In this sample, this clonotype turned up many times. This chain connects TRBV27 to TRBJ2-7, with D perhaps TRBD2 (6 bases). Germline assignment: CDR1 MNHEY and CDR2 SMNVEV (reference sequence). This CDR3 region has 17 residues. V lost 7 bases, J lost 5 bases, and 27 bases lay in between. The CDR3 spells CASTTLTSGGSPNEQYF. CDR3 nucleotide sequence: TGTGCCAGCACCACACTGACCTCCGGAGGGAGCCCCAACGAGCAGTACTTC.

Ten or more counts support this clonotype. J is TRBJ2-6 and V is TRBV7-6; maybe TRBD1 (5 bases). The CDR3 is 17 amino acids. CDR1 is SGHVS, CDR2 FNYEAQ, per germline. V was pared by 5 bases and J by 0 bases, with 14 bases between. The CDR3 bases are TGTGCCAGCAGCCTCATGCCAGGGCCCTCTGGGGCCAACGTCCTGACTTTC. It translates to CASSLMPGPSGANVLTF. The whole variable domain, filled in from reference TRBV7-6 and TRBJ2-6, reads GAGVSQSPRYKVTKRGQDVALRCDPISGHVSLYWYRQALGQGPEFLTYFNYEAQQDKSGLPNDRFSAERPEGSISTLTIQRTEQRDSAMYRCASSLMPGPSGANVLTFGAGSRLTVL.

Comments on this clonotype: A far bigger clonotype differs at one base, so this is likely a read error. The chain combines TRBV4-3 with TRBJ2-5; 8 positions agree with TRBD2. The J call could be wrong; TRBJ2-1 is a better fit for the DNA end. Germline V lookup: CDR1 LGHNA, CDR2 YSLEER. The CDR3 is made up of 14 amino acids. As DNA, the CDR3 is TGCGCCAGCAGCCAAGATAGCGGGGTCTACGAGCAGTTCTTC. Encoded protein: CASSQDSGVYEQFF.

This clonotype was seen ten or more times. The V and J genes are TRBV6-1 and TRBJ2-1; D possibly corresponds to TRBD2 (6 bases). Deletions cut 11 bases from V and 4 bases from J, with 12 bases between. The CDR3 is 12 residues long. CDR1 and CDR2 from the germline V gene are MNHNS and SASEGT. In DNA, the CDR3 is TGTGCCGGCCGCGGGGAGTACAATGAGCAGTTCTTC. As protein: CAGRGEYNEQFF.

This clonotype was counted many times. V gene TRBV28 combines with J gene TRBJ1-1; 9 bases match TRBD1. The CDR3 has 15 residues. Germline values: CDR1 MDHEN, CDR2 SYDVKM. The ends lost 4 bases at V and 5 bases at J; junction bases unmatched: 8. CDR3 region: CASSSLIGQGTEAFF. CDR3 DNA sequence: TGTGCCAGCAGTTCCTTAATCGGACAGGGGACTGAAGCTTTCTTT.